These 11 T cell receptor beta chains were all obtained from the same sample, sequenced in a study of cytomegalovirus exposure and HLA in healthy donors. 13 Jbeta primers and 60 Vbeta primers were used for the PCR. Clones were read by immunoSEQ multiplex PCR, and TCRdb kept only the in-frame ones, dropping some. The sample includes about 260,000 clones, 84% of them seen just once. The sequenced sample consisted of PBMCs. The receptors here all came from a woman aged 40 to 50 in good health and CMV-seropositive.

This chain links TRBV25-1 with TRBJ2-2; the D is unclear. The CDR3 is 13 amino acids. V lost 4 bases, J lost 5 bases, and 8 bases lay in between. Looked up from germline, CDR1 is MGHDK and CDR2 is SYGVNS. CDR3 in DNA: TGTGCCAGCAGTGTTCTCGGGACCGGGGAGCTGTTTTTT. Protein product: CASSVLGTGELFF.

Here the CDR3 DNA reads TGTGCAAGTCACATCAACCACCAGCATTTT. Its protein product is CASHINHQHF. The V call is TRBV12-2, the J call TRBJ1-5; TRBD1, the table's D call, lacks a check against the DNA. TRBV12-2 is a pseudogene segment. CDR3 length equals 10 residues.

The J gene is TRBJ1-5, the V gene TRBV30; D uncertain. The CDR3 covers 12 residues. Trimming stripped 2 bases from V and 4 bases from J, with 6 bases between. Germline V gene lookup returns CDR1 GTSNPN and CDR2 SVGIG (reference sequence). In nucleotides, the CDR3 is TGTGCCTGGAGTAGGACTAATCAGCCCCAGCATTTT. It codes for CAWSRTNQPQHF.

In its sample, this clone was seen once. The chain carries TRBV10-3 and TRBJ2-3; weak D call: TRBD1 (5 bases). The CDR3 spans 13 residues. Germline-derived CDR1 and CDR2 are ENHRY and SYGVKD. With 6 bases removed from V and 0 bases from J, the gap between germline ends came to 7 bases. Here the CDR3 reads CAIRGASTDTQYF. CDR3 nucleotide sequence: TGTGCCATCAGAGGGGCTAGCACAGATACGCAGTATTTT.

Notes on this clone: Germline and junction disagree at one end, which may indicate a read error. The chain couples TRBV5-6 to TRBJ2-3; TRBD2 aligns across 10 bases. Germline V gene sequence: CDR1 SGHDT, CDR2 YYEEEE. The length of the CDR3 is 15 residues. CDR3 sequence (DNA): TGTGCCAGCAGATTGGGGACTAGCGTCACAGATACGCAGTATTTT. As protein: CASRLGTSVTDTQYF.

V usage is TRBV7-8 and J usage is TRBJ1-2; possible D gene TRBD1, 6 bases. This CDR3 comprises 13 residues. The ends were cut back, 3 bases at V and 8 bases at J, with 13 bases in the middle. The germline CDR1 and CDR2 sequences are SGHVS and FQNEAQ. The CDR3 sequence: CASSFEDRSGYTF. The CDR3 DNA reads as TGTGCCAGCAGCTTCGAAGACAGGAGCGGCTACACCTTC.

This clone was observed once. CDR3 bases: TGCGCCAGCAGGATTCTCCCGGGACAGGGCACCACCGGGGAGCTGTTTTTT. It encodes CASRILPGQGTTGELFF. V is TRBV5-1 and J is TRBJ2-2; TRBD1 matches 9 bases. The CDR3 runs to 17 residues. J lost 4 bases, V lost 5 bases, and 12 bases had no gene match. CDR1 is SGHRS, CDR2 YFSETQ, per germline.

The chain joins TRBV9 to TRBJ2-1, with D perhaps TRBD2 (6 bases). The V gene lost 3 bases and the J gene lost 10 bases, with 14 bases spanning the gap. The germline V gene has CDR1 SGDLS and CDR2 YYNGEE. The CDR3 loop spans 13 amino acids. DNA for the CDR3: TGTGCCAGCAGCGCCCCCGGGAGTACCGAGCAGTTCTTC. Encoded protein: CASSAPGSTEQFF.

The chain recombines TRBV6-6 with TRBJ1-4; 9 bases are a match to TRBD1. J was trimmed by 7 bases and V by 2 bases; bases with no gene match: 5. CDR1 is MNHNY, CDR2 SVGAGI, per germline (reference sequence). This CDR3 comprises 15 residues. Here the CDR3 DNA reads TGTGCCAGCAGTTACGGGGACAGGGAAGCTGAAAAACTGTTTTTT. It is translated as CASSYGDREAEKLFF.

The chain has TRBV27 and TRBJ1-6; TRBD1 might be the D (5 bases). The germline CDR1 and CDR2 sequences are MNHEY and SMNVEV (reference sequence). Trimming removed 2 bases at V and 6 bases at J, with 11 bases between. This CDR3 spans 15 amino acids. The CDR3 loop is CASSLEGVGNSPLHF. Written as DNA, the CDR3 is TGTGCCAGCAGTTTAGAAGGGGTGGGTAATTCACCCCTCCACTTT.

V gene TRBV6-5 combines with J gene TRBJ2-3; D call uncertain. Trimming took 4 bases from V and 1 from J, leaving 9 bases between them. This CDR3 spans 14 amino acids. Germline V gene data show CDR1 as MNHEY and CDR2 as SVGAGI. The CDR3 DNA follows: TGTGCCAGCAGTTCCAGGAAGGGCACAGATACGCAGTATTTT. This gives the protein CASSSRKGTDTQYF.